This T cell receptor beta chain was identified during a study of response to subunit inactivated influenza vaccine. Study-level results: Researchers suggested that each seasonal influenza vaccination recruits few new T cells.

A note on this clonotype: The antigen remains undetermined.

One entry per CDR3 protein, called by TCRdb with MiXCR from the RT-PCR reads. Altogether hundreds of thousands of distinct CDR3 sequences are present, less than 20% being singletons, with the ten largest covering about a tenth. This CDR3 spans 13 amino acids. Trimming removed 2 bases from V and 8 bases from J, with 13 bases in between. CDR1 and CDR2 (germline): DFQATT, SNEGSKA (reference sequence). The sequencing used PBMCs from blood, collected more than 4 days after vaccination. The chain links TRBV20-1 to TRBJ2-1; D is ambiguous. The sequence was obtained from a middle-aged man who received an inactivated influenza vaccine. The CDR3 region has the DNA TGCAGTGCTAGACCCTCAGGACGGCATGAGCAGTTCTTC. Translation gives CSARPSGRHEQFF.